This T cell receptor beta chain was profiled in a study of control samples from healthy donors and cancer patients. The CDR3 totals 12 residues. The germline V and J ends were trimmed by 6 bases and 5 bases, with 13 bases remaining between them. Germline CDR1 is SQVTM and CDR2 is ANQGSEA. TCRdb's table, derived via immunoSEQ multiplex PCR, lists solely in-frame clones and lacks some. The sample lists 78,000 or so clones; roughly 87% were seen once. The specimen was blood. The genes are TRBV29-1 and TRBJ1-2; TRBD1 is a possible D gene (6 bases). This receptor was taken from a woman aged 50 to 60 in good health. The CDR3 here is CSVGGPSYGYTF. DNA of the CDR3: TGCAGCGTGGGGGGGCCGTCGTATGGCTACACCTTC.